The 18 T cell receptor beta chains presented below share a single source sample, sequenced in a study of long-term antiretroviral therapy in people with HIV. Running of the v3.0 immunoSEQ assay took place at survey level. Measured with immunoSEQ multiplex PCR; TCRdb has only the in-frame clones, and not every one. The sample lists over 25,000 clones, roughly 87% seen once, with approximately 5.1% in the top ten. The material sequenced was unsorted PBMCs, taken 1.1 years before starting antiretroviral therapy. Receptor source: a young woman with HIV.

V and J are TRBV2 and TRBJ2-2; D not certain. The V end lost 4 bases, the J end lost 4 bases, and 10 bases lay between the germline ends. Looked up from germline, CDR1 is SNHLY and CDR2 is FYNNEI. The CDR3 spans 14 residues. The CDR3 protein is CASSGRATTGELFF. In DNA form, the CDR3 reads TGTGCCAGCAGTGGTCGAGCTACCACCGGGGAGCTGTTTTTT.

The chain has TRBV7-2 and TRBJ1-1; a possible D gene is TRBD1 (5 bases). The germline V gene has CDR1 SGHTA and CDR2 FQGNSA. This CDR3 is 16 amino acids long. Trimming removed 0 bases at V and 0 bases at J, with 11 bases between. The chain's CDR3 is CASSLASGGLNTEAFF. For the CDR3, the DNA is TGTGCCAGCAGCTTAGCGAGTGGGGGGTTGAACACTGAAGCTTTCTTT. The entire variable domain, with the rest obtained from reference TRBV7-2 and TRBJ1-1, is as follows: GAGVSQSPSNKVTEKGKDVELRCDPISGHTALYWYRQSLGQGLEFLIYFQGNSAPDKSGLPSDRFSAERTGGSVSTLTIQRTQQEDSAVYLCASSLASGGLNTEAFFGQGTRLTVV.

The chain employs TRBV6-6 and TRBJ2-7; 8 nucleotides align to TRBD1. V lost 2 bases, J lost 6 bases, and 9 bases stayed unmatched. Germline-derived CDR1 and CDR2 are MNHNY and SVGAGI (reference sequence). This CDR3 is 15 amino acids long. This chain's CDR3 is CASSYQGQALSEQYF. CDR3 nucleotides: TGTGCCAGCAGTTACCAGGGACAGGCTCTGTCCGAGCAGTACTTC.

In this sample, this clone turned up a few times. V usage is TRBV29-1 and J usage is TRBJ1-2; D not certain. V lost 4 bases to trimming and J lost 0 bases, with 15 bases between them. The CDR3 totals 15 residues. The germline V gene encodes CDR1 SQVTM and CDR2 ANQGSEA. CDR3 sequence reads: CSVASGISPNYGYTF. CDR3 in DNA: TGCAGCGTTGCGTCCGGGATATCCCCTAACTATGGCTACACCTTC.

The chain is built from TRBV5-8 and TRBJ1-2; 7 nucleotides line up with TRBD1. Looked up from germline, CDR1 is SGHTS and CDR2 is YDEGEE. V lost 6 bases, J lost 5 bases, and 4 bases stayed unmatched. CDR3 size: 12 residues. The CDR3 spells CASTQGGYGYTF. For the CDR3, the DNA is TGTGCCAGCACCCAGGGGGGGTATGGCTACACCTTC.

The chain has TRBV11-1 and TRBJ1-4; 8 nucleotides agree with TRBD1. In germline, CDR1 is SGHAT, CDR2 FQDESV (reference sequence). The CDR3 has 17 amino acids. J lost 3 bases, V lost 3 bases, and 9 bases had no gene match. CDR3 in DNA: TGTGCCAGCAGCTTTGAGCAGGGGGCGGAAGCTAATGAAAAACTGTTTTTT. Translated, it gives CASSFEQGAEANEKLFF.

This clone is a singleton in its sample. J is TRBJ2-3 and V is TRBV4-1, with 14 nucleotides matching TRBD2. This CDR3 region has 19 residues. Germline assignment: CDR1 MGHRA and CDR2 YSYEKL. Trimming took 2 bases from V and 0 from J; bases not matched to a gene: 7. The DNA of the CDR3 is TGCGCCAGCAGCCAAAGACTAGCGGGGGGGCCGTTTAGCACAGATACGCAGTATTTT. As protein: CASSQRLAGGPFSTDTQYF.

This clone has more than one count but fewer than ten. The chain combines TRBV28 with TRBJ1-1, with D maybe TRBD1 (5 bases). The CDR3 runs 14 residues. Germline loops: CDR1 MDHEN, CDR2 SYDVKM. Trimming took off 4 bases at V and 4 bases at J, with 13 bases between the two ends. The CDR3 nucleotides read TGTGCCAGCAGTTATCCCGGAGGGGCCACTGAAGCTTTCTTT. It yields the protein CASSYPGGATEAFF.

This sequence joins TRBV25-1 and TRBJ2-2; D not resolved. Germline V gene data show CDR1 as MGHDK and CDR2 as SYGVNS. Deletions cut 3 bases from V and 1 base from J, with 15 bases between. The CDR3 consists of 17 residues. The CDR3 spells CASSDLVGWGNTGELFF. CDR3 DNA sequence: TGTGCCAGCAGTGATTTGGTCGGTTGGGGGAACACCGGGGAGCTGTTTTTT. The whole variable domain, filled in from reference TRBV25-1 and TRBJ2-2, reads EADIYQTPRYLVIGTGKKITLECSQTMGHDKMYWYQQDPGMELHLIHYSYGVNSTEKGDLSSESTVSRIRTEHFPLTLESARPSHTSQYLCASSDLVGWGNTGELFFGEGSRLTVL.

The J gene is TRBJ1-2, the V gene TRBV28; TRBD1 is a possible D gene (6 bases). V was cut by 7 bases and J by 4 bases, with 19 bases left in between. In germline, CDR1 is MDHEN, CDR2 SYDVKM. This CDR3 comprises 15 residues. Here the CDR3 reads CASTPPGGWGYGYTF. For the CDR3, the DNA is TGTGCCAGCACCCCCCCCGGGGGCTGGGGCTATGGCTACACCTTC.

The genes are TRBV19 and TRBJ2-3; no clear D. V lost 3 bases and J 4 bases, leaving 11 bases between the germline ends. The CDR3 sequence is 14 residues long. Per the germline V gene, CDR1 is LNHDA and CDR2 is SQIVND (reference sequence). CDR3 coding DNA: TGTGCCAGTAGTATGCCCCTCAGGTCAGATACGCAGTATTTT. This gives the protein CASSMPLRSDTQYF.

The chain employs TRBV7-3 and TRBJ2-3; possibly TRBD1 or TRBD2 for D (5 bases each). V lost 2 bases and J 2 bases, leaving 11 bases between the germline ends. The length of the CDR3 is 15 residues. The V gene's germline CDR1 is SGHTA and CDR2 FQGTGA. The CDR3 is CASSLVGADTDTQYF. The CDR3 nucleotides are TGTGCCAGCAGCTTAGTCGGGGCAGACACAGATACGCAGTATTTT.

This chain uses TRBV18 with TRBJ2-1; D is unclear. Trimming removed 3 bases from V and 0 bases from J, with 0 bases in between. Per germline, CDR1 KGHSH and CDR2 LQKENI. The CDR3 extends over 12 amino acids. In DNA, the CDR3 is TGTGCCAGCTCACCCTCCTACAATGAGCAGTTCTTC. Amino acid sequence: CASSPSYNEQFF.

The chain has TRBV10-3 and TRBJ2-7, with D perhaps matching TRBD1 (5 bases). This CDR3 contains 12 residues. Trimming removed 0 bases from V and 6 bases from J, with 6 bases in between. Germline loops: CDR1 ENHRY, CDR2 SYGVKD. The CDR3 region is CAISESGVEQYV. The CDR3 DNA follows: TGTGCCATCAGTGAGTCAGGGGTCGAGCAGTACGTC.

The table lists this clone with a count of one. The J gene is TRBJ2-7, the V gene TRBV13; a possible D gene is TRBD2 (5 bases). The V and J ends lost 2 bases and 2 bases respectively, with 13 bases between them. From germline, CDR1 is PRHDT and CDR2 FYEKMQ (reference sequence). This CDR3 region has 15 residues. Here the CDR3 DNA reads TGTGCCAGCAGCTTAAATAAGAGAGGGACCTACGAGCAGTACTTC. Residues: CASSLNKRGTYEQYF.

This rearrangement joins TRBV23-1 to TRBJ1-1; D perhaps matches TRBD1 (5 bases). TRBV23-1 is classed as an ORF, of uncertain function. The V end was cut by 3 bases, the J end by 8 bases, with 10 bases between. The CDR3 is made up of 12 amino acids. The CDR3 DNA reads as TGCGCCAGCAGTCACCCCCAGGGCGAAGCTTTCTTT. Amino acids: CASSHPQGEAFF.

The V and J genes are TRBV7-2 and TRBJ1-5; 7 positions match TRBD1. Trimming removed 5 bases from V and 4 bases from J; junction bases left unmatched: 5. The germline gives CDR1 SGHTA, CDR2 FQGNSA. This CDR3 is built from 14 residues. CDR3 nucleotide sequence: TGTGCCAGCAGCGAACAGGGGATGAATCAGCCCCAGCATTTT. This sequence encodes CASSEQGMNQPQHF.

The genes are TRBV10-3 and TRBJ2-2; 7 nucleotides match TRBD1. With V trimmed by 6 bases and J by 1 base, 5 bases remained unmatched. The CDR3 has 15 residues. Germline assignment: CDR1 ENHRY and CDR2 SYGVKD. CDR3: CAIRTGTENTGELFF. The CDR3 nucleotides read TGTGCCATCAGGACCGGGACAGAGAACACCGGGGAGCTGTTTTTT.